The 24 T cell receptor beta chains below all came from one sample that was sequenced in a study of blood T cell repertoires in COVID-19. Data came from immunoSEQ multiplex PCR; TCRdb stores just in-frame clones and leaves some out. The data hold around 240,000 clones, with 90% to 95% observed a single time. The sequencing input was PBMCs or T cells enriched from blood (not recorded which). These receptors were obtained from a human donor in a cohort exposed to, infected with or recovered from COVID-19 (not recorded which). The donor label of this sample is uncertain.

The CDR3 region is CATTPNSDTQYF. For the CDR3, the DNA is TGTGCCACCACTCCCAACTCAGATACGCAGTATTTT. V usage is TRBV15 and J usage is TRBJ2-3; no firm D call. Trimming removed 7 bases from V and 4 bases from J, with 9 bases in between. CDR3 size: 12 residues. CDR1 is LNHNV, CDR2 YYDKDF, per germline (reference sequence).

The V and J genes are TRBV9 and TRBJ2-6; tentatively, D is TRBD2 (5 bases). CDR1 SGDLS and CDR2 YYNGEE come from the germline V gene. The CDR3 has 16 residues. V lost 4 bases, J lost 3 bases, and 14 bases lay in between. CDR3 DNA sequence: TGTGCCAGCAGCAAGGGAAGGGAGCGTGGGGCCAACGTCCTGACTTTC. Translation: CASSKGRERGANVLTF.

This chain links TRBV7-2 with TRBJ1-2, with TRBD1 identical over 7 bases. Germline CDR1 and CDR2: SGHTA and FQGNSA. V dropped 5 bases and J dropped 3; count of bases not matched to a gene: 9. This CDR3 has 15 amino acids. The CDR3 reads CASSPVDRFDYGYTF. The CDR3 coding sequence is TGTGCCAGCAGCCCAGTGGACAGGTTTGACTATGGCTACACCTTC.

V and J are TRBV5-6 and TRBJ2-5; 8 bases map to TRBD2. CDR1 is SGHDT, CDR2 YYEEEE, per germline. The CDR3 has 14 residues. The ends lost 2 bases at V and 7 bases at J; junction bases unmatched: 7. Written as DNA, the CDR3 is TGTGCCAGCAGCTTTAGCGGGGCCCCGGGGACCCAGTACTTC. Translated, it gives CASSFSGAPGTQYF.

The gene calls are TRBV3-1 (or the pseudogene TRBV3-2) and TRBJ2-7, with TRBD2 as a possible D gene (6 bases). Trimming cost V 4 bases and J 5 bases, with 15 bases left between them. The germline gives CDR1 LGHDT, CDR2 YNNKEL (reference sequence). There are 14 residues in the CDR3. CDR3 coding DNA: TGTGCCAGCAGCCCCAGTCTAGCGCGCAACGAGCAGTACTTC. It yields the protein CASSPSLARNEQYF.

The CDR3 DNA reads as TGTGCCAGTGCGCCGGGACTAGCGGGGACAGATACGCAGTATTTT. Its protein is CASAPGLAGTDTQYF. The chain recombines TRBV11-1 with TRBJ2-3; 13 bases fit TRBD2. This CDR3 is built from 15 residues. The J segment lost 3 bases and the V segment lost 9 bases, leaving 6 bases of the junction unmatched. Germline lookup yields CDR1 SGHAT and CDR2 FQDESV (reference sequence).

This chain connects TRBV21-1 to TRBJ1-4; the table's D call, TRBD1, was not checked against the DNA. TRBV21-1 represents a pseudogene. CDR3 length: 14 residues. The CDR3 coding sequence is TGTGCCAGCAGCAAAGGCAGGGGGCGTGAAAAACTGTTTTTT. It specifies CASSKGRGREKLFF.

This chain connects TRBV7-2 to TRBJ2-7, with D possibly matching TRBD1 (6 bases). CDR1 is SGHTA and CDR2 is FQGNSA in the germline V gene. Trimming stripped 6 bases from V and 7 bases from J, with 16 bases between. The CDR3 is 13 amino acids. This chain's CDR3 is CASRPAGAVEQYF. The CDR3 bases are TGTGCCAGCAGGCCAGCAGGGGCGGTAGAGCAGTACTTC. Full variable domain (missing parts from reference TRBV7-2 and TRBJ2-7): GAGVSQSPSNKVTEKGKDVELRCDPISGHTALYWYRQSLGQGLEFLIYFQGNSAPDKSGLPSDRFSAERTGGSVSTLTIQRTQQEDSAVYLCASRPAGAVEQYFGPGTRLTVT.

This CDR3 reads CASSLDSGNSPLHF. CDR3 DNA: TGTGCCAGCAGCTTGGACAGTGGGAATTCACCCCTCCACTTT. The rearrangement joins TRBV5-4 to TRBJ1-6; D uncertain. Trimming cost V 0 bases and J 7 bases, with 8 bases left between them. CDR1 is SGHNT and CDR2 is YYREEE in the germline V gene (reference sequence). This CDR3 comprises 14 residues.

The chain recombines TRBV6-2 or TRBV6-3 with TRBJ1-2; 8 positions agree with TRBD1. Trimming at V came to 0 bases and at J to 3 bases, leaving 9 bases not matched to a gene. The CDR3 runs to 17 residues. Germline values: CDR1 MNHEY, CDR2 SVGEGT. Here the CDR3 reads CASSYSMVQGADYGYTF. CDR3 DNA: TGTGCCAGCAGTTACTCGATGGTCCAGGGGGCGGACTATGGCTACACCTTC.

The V gene is TRBV18, the J gene TRBJ1-1, with D possibly TRBD1 on 6 matching bases. V was trimmed by 5 bases and J by 4 bases, leaving 14 bases between them. Germline V lookup: CDR1 KGHSH, CDR2 LQKENI. The CDR3 extends over 14 amino acids. The CDR3 region is CASSSTGSGTEAFF. In DNA form, the CDR3 reads TGTGCCAGCTCATCGACAGGCTCGGGCACTGAAGCTTTCTTT. The whole variable domain, filled in from reference TRBV18 and TRBJ1-1, reads NAGVMQNPRHLVRRRGQEARLRCSPMKGHSHVYWYRQLPEEGLKFMVYLQKENIIDESGMPKERFSAEFPKEGPSILRIQQVVRGDSAAYFCASSSTGSGTEAFFGQGTRLTVV.

The sample holds a few counts of this clone. DNA of the CDR3: TGTGCCAGCAGCCCGAAAGACAGGGAATATGGCTACACCTTC. Protein sequence: CASSPKDREYGYTF. The chain carries TRBV7-9 and TRBJ1-2, with 7 positions matching TRBD1. CDR1 SEHNR and CDR2 FQNEAQ come from the germline V gene (reference sequence). The CDR3 loop spans 14 amino acids. J lost 5 bases, V lost 5 bases, and 8 bases had no gene match.

The V call is TRBV27, the J call TRBJ2-1, with 8 bases that match TRBD2. V gave up 11 bases and J gave up 10 bases; unmatched junction bases: 10. Looked up from germline, CDR1 is MNHEY and CDR2 is SMNVEV (reference sequence). CDR3 length: 12 residues. CDR3 coding DNA: TGTGCCGCCGGGGGGGTGGCTGTAGAGCAGTTCTTC. It yields the protein CAAGGVAVEQFF.

This chain joins TRBV7-8 and TRBJ1-1; D remains unclear. Looked up from germline, CDR1 is SGHVS and CDR2 is FQNEAQ. The length of the CDR3 is 16 residues. V lost 5 bases, J lost 4 bases, and 20 bases lay in between. The CDR3, as DNA: TGTGCCAGCAGCCCGCCCCTTAGAATGGGGAGCACTGAAGCTTTCTTT. Protein sequence: CASSPPLRMGSTEAFF.

The chain carries TRBV5-1 and TRBJ1-2, with D possibly TRBD1 on 6 matching bases. CDR1 is SGHRS, CDR2 YFSETQ, per germline. The CDR3 runs to 15 residues. The V gene lost 4 bases and the J gene lost 5 bases, with 18 bases spanning the gap. CDR3: CASSGGQPQGYGYTF. The CDR3, as DNA: TGCGCCAGCAGCGGAGGACAGCCTCAGGGATATGGCTACACCTTC.

This rearrangement joins TRBV9 to TRBJ1-2; perhaps TRBD1 as D (6 bases). Germline-derived CDR1 and CDR2 are SGDLS and YYNGEE. Trimming removed 0 bases from V and 7 bases from J, with 16 bases in between. The CDR3 extends over 15 amino acids. CDR3: CASSVGTGLITGYTF. In DNA form, the CDR3 reads TGTGCCAGCAGCGTAGGAACAGGGTTAATCACTGGCTACACCTTC.

The chain is built from TRBV10-3 and TRBJ1-1, with TRBD1 matching over 7 bases. This CDR3 is 15 amino acids long. Germline loops: CDR1 ENHRY, CDR2 SYGVKD. Germline trimming cut 4 bases from V and 1 base from J; bases unmatched to any gene: 6. The DNA of the CDR3 is TGTGCCATCAGTGCAGTCGGACAGGCGAACACTGAAGCTTTCTTT. It encodes CAISAVGQANTEAFF.

V usage is TRBV6-5 and J usage is TRBJ1-2; 8 bases map to TRBD1. The CDR3 sequence is 13 residues long. Trimming at V came to 6 bases and at J to 6 bases, leaving 6 bases not matched to a gene. Germline V gene sequence: CDR1 MNHEY, CDR2 SVGAGI. CDR3 region: CASSLTGGNGYTF. The CDR3 region has the DNA TGTGCCAGCAGCTTAACAGGGGGGAATGGCTACACCTTC.

The chain combines TRBV7-8 with TRBJ2-7; 7 nucleotides agree with TRBD1. This CDR3 has 16 amino acids. Germline V gene sequence: CDR1 SGHVS, CDR2 FQNEAQ. V lost 1 base and J lost 3; bases outside the gene matches: 9. CDR3 residues: CASSLVGQTSDYEQYF. The CDR3 DNA sequence: TGTGCCAGCAGCTTAGTGGGACAGACGTCTGACTACGAGCAGTACTTC.

The V and J genes are TRBV29-1 and TRBJ1-1; TRBD1 matches at 7 bases. CDR1 and CDR2 (germline): SQVTM, ANQGSEA. This CDR3 is 13 amino acids long. V lost 8 bases and J lost 4; bases outside the gene matches: 10. The CDR3 region is CSLRGGMGTEAFF. As DNA, the CDR3 is TGCAGCCTGAGAGGGGGCATGGGCACTGAAGCTTTCTTT.

The chain recombines TRBV18 with TRBJ2-5, with D perhaps matching TRBD2 (5 bases). Trimming pared 3 bases from V and 3 bases from J, leaving 23 bases between. Germline V gives CDR1 KGHSH, CDR2 LQKENI. The CDR3 totals 18 residues. The CDR3 sequence is CASSPGIREGRVEETQYF. Here the CDR3 DNA reads TGTGCCAGCTCACCCGGCATCAGAGAGGGTCGAGTAGAAGAGACCCAGTACTTC.

The chain recombines TRBV7-6 with TRBJ1-2; tentative D call: TRBD1 (6 bases). The germline V gene has CDR1 SGHVS and CDR2 FNYEAQ. This CDR3 is built from 13 residues. Deletions cut 5 bases from V and 8 bases from J, with 15 bases between. DNA for the CDR3: TGTGCCAGCAGCCTAAACTACAGGGAGGGCTACACCTTC. This codes for CASSLNYREGYTF.

CDR3 sequence: CASSEEDGGGAIDTQYF. Here the CDR3 DNA reads TGTGCCAGCAGTGAAGAGGATGGCGGGGGGGCGATAGATACGCAGTATTTT. V gene TRBV6-1 combines with J gene TRBJ2-3; 9 bases match TRBD2. The CDR3 length is 17 residues. Germline loops: CDR1 MNHNS, CDR2 SASEGT. With 1 base clipped from V and 5 bases from J, the junction kept 10 bases outside the gene matches.

This clone was observed a single time. This chain links TRBV7-2 with TRBJ1-2; 9 bases fit TRBD1. The germline V gene encodes CDR1 SGHTA and CDR2 FQGNSA. The CDR3 length is 16 residues. The V and J ends lost 5 bases and 4 bases, in that order; junction bases with no gene match: 11. CDR3 in DNA: TGTGCCAGCAGCACCGCCCGGGACAGGGCCATCTATGGCTACACCTTC. Protein sequence: CASSTARDRAIYGYTF. Full variable domain (remainder filled in from reference TRBV7-2 and TRBJ1-2): GAGVSQSPSNKVTEKGKDVELRCDPISGHTALYWYRQSLGQGLEFLIYFQGNSAPDKSGLPSDRFSAERTGGSVSTLTIQRTQQEDSAVYLCASSTARDRAIYGYTFGSGTRLTVV.